This T cell receptor (beta chain) was recovered during a study of CXCR3-negative and CXCR3-positive naive CD8 T cells. All CD8+ T cell subsets were sorted in triplicate at hundreds of thousands of cells each. CDR3 length: 15 amino acids. Germline values: CDR1 SGHRS, CDR2 YFSETQ. General study points: Freshly isolated PBMCs were used in most assays, given partial CXCR3 loss after freezing.

Note on this clonotype: Its cognate antigen is unknown.

UMI-labeled 5' RACE yielded the TRB cDNA libraries. TCRdb reanalyzed the 5' RACE reads and collapses them to one entry per CDR3 protein, without DNA. The sample features some 7,000 distinct CDR3 sequences, with about 1.8% in its top ten. The chain combines TRBV5-1 with TRBJ2-1; absent DNA, TCRdb's TRBD2 call cannot be checked. The specimen was naive CXCR3- CD8+ T cells from blood. The subset: CD45RO-CCR7+CD27+CD95- naive CD8+ T cells lacking CXCR3 (TNR3-). This sequence originates from a human donor in good health. Some clones in this sample may be carry-over from other donors' samples. The CDR3 loop is CASSPGTSPYNEQFF. Together with reference TRBV5-1 and TRBJ2-1, the CDR3 gives the full variable domain: KAGVTQTPRYLIKTRGQQVTLSCSPISGHRSVSWYQQTPGQGLQFLFEYFSETQRNKGNFPGRFSGRQFSNSRSEMNVSTLELGDSALYLCASSPGTSPYNEQFFGPGTRLTVL.